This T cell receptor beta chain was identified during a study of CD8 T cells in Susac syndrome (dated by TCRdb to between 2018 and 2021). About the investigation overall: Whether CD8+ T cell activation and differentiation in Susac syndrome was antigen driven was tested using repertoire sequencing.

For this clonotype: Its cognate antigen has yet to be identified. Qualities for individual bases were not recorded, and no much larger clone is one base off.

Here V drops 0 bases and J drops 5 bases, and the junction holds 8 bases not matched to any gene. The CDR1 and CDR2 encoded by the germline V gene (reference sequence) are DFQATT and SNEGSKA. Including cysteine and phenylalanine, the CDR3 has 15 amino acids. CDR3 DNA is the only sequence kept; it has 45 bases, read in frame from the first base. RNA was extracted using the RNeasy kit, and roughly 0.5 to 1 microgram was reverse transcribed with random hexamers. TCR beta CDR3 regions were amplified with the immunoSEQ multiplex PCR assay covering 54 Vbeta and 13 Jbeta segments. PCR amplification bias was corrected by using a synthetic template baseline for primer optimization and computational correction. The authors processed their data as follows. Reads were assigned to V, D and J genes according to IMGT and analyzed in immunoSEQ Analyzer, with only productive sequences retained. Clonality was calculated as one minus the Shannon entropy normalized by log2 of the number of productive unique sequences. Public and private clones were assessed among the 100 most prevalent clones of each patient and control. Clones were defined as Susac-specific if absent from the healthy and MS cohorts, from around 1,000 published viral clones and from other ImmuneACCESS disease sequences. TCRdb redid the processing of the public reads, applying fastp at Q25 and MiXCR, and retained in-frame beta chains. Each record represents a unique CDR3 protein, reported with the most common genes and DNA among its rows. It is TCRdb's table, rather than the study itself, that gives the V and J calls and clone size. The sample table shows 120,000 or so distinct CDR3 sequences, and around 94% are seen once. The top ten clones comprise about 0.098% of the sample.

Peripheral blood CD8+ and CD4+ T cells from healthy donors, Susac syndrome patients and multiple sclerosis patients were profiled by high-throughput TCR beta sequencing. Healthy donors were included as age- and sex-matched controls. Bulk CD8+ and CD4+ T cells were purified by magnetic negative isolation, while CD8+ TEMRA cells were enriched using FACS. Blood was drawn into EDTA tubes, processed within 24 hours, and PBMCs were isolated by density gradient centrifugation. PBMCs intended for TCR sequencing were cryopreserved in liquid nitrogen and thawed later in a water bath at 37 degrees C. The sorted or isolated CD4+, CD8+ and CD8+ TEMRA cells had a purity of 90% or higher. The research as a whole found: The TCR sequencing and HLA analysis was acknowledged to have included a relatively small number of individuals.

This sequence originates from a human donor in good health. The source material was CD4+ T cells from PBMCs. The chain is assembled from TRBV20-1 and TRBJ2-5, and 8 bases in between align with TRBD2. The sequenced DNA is TGCAGTGCTAGAGAGAGCGGGAGTTTTGTGGAGACCCAGTACTTC. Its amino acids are CSARESGSFVETQYF.